Listed below are T cell receptor beta chains from one sample, sequenced in a study of glioma-infiltrating T cells. TCRdb redid the calling of the multiplex PCR reads with MiXCR, one entry per CDR3 protein. The data hold 90,000 or so distinct CDR3 sequences, with 35% to 50% observed a single time. Sequencing was performed on glioma tissue, nonneoplastic brain tissue, or PBMCs (not recorded which). The receptors shown here come from a human donor with low-grade glioma or glioblastoma, undergoing nonglioma brain surgery, or in good health (not recorded which). Both conserved end residues are part of each CDR3. The order of the fields is CDR3 length, clone size, J gene, D gene, V gene, CDR3 protein, CDR3 DNA. D genes are given only for firm matches. Size tells how often a clone was seen (once, few, many) or the class of an expanded clone, and some rows leave it out.

>16|many|TRBJ2-1|TRBD2|TRBV3-1
CASSQPGLAGGHEQFF
TGTGCCAGCAGCCAACCGGGACTAGCGGGAGGCCATGAGCAGTTCTTC
>15|-|TRBJ2-1|-|TRBV7-3
CACSFGGAPYNERFF
TGTGCTTGCAGCTTCGGGGGAGCCCCCTACAATGAGCGGTTCTTC
>14|many|TRBJ2-1|TRBD2|TRBV20-1
CSARGQWGGNEQFF
TGCAGTGCTAGAGGTCAATGGGGGGGCAATGAGCAGTTCTTC
>14|-|TRBJ2-7|TRBD1|TRBV6-1
CASSVSGQGHEQYF
TGTGCCAGCAGTGTCTCTGGACAGGGCCACGAGCAGTACTTC
>14|many|TRBJ1-2|-|TRBV24-1
CATSEPDSGYGYTF
TGTGCCACCAGTGAGCCGGACAGCGGCTATGGCTACACCTTC
>17|many|TRBJ2-3|TRBD1|TRBV19
CASSMAGTASSTDTQYF
TGTGCCAGTAGTATGGCCGGGACAGCCTCTAGCACAGATACGCAGTATTTT
>17|-|TRBJ1-5|TRBD1|TRBV12-3/TRBV12-4
CASSVAGTGDGNQPQHF
TGTGCCAGCAGTGTAGCCGGGACAGGAGATGGCAATCAGCCCCAGCATTTT
>13|many|TRBJ2-7|-|TRBV28
CASHGLLGRKQYF
TGTGCCAGCCACGGTCTGTTGGGGAGGAAGCAGTACTTC
>13|few|TRBJ1-1|-|TRBV7-3
CASSTTGNAEAFF
TGTGCCAGCAGCACCACAGGGAACGCTGAAGCTTTCTTT
>14|-|TRBJ2-7|TRBD1|TRBV20-1
CSAPGTGITYEQYF
TGCAGTGCTCCCGGGACAGGGATTACCTACGAGCAGTACTTC
>13|many|TRBJ1-1|-|TRBV20-1
CREEGVLYAEAFF
TGCAGGGAAGAGGGAGTTCTATATGCTGAAGCTTTCTTT
>13|-|TRBJ2-7|-|TRBV7-2
CASTQGRYYEQYF
TGTGCCAGCACCCAGGGAAGGTACTACGAGCAGTACTTC
>16|few|TRBJ2-4|TRBD2|TRBV5-4
CASSLEGGGAGSIQYF
TGTGCCAGCAGCTTGGAAGGCGGGGGGGCAGGAAGCATTCAGTACTTC
>13|many|TRBJ2-1|-|TRBV10-3
CAITRETNNEQFF
TGTGCCATCACTCGGGAGACAAACAATGAGCAGTTCTTC
>16|-|TRBJ2-3|TRBD2|TRBV20-1
CSAARTSGGAADTQYF
TGCAGTGCCGCGAGAACTAGCGGGGGGGCGGCAGATACGCAGTATTTT
>15|-|TRBJ1-2|TRBD1|TRBV6-1
CASSLGTGGNYGYTF
TGTGCCAGCAGCCTAGGGACAGGAGGAAACTATGGCTACACCTTC
>16|many|TRBJ1-3|-|TRBV18
CASSTSGGDSGNTIYF
TGTGCCAGCTCTACATCCGGGGGGGACTCTGGAAACACCATATATTTT
>15|many|TRBJ2-2|-|TRBV12-3/TRBV12-4
CASIIGLLNTGELFF
TGTGCCAGCATTATCGGGTTACTGAACACCGGGGAGCTGTTTTTT
>14|few|TRBJ2-7|-|TRBV25-1
CASSESGRVYEQYF
TGTGCCAGCAGTGAATCAGGCAGGGTATACGAGCAGTACTTC
>12|many|TRBJ2-7|-|TRBV6-2/TRBV6-3
CASGWAYYEQYF
TGTGCCAGCGGATGGGCGTACTACGAGCAGTACTTC
>14|many|TRBJ2-3|-|TRBV9
CASSPRVVQDTQYF
TGTGCCAGCAGCCCCCGAGTCGTACAAGATACGCAGTATTTT
>15|many|TRBJ2-7|-|TRBV20-1
CSARDRGFPSYEQYF
TGCAGTGCTAGAGACAGGGGTTTCCCCTCCTACGAGCAGTACTTC
>14|many|TRBJ2-7|TRBD1|TRBV7-2
CASSSFSPGQILYF
TGTGCCAGCAGCTCGTTTTCACCGGGACAGATCTTGTACTTC
>15|many|TRBJ2-7|-|TRBV7-2
CASSLDWGSSYEQYF
TGTGCCAGCAGCTTAGATTGGGGGAGCTCCTACGAGCAGTACTTC
>12|-|TRBJ1-1|TRBD1|TRBV6-1
CASSVGGGQAFF
TGTGCCAGCAGCGTCGGAGGGGGCCAAGCTTTCTTT
>11|many|TRBJ2-5|-|TRBV3-1
CASSQQETQYF
TGTGCCAGCAGCCAACAGGAGACCCAGTACTTC
>16|-|TRBJ2-5|TRBD2|TRBV6-2/TRBV6-3
CASSYHQTRGREAQYF
TGTGCCAGCAGTTACCACCAGACTAGAGGGAGGGAGGCCCAGTACTTC
>12|many|TRBJ2-1|-|TRBV5-1
CASSPESGMQFF
TGCGCCAGCAGCCCCGAGTCTGGGATGCAGTTCTTC
>13|-|TRBJ1-1|-|TRBV11-2
CVSSLKVNTEAFF
TGTGTTAGCAGCTTAAAGGTGAACACTGAAGCTTTCTTT
>14|-|TRBJ2-3|TRBD2|TRBV15
CATGGTSATDTQYF
TGTGCCACCGGGGGAACTAGCGCTACAGATACGCAGTATTTT
>15|many|TRBJ1-1|-|TRBV27
CASSFLGVGRPEAFF
TGTGCCAGCAGTTTTCTCGGGGTCGGGCGGCCTGAAGCTTTCTTT
>14|many|TRBJ2-7|-|TRBV28
CASRTGESSYEQYF
TGTGCCAGCAGGACCGGGGAGAGCTCCTACGAGCAGTACTTC
>14|many|TRBJ1-1|-|TRBV6-1
CASSELGRYTEAFF
TGTGCCAGCAGTGAACTGGGGAGATACACTGAAGCTTTCTTT
>12|many|TRBJ1-2|-|TRBV10-3
CAISGDGHGYTF
TGTGCCATCAGTGGGGACGGCCATGGCTACACCTTC
>14|-|TRBJ2-1|-|TRBV12-3/TRBV12-4
CASTGASSYDEQFF
TGTGCCAGCACCGGGGCCAGCTCCTACGATGAGCAGTTCTTC
>14|-|TRBJ2-5|-|TRBV28
CASSTQLAYETQYF
TGTGCCAGCAGTACTCAACTAGCTTATGAGACCCAGTACTTC
>14|-|TRBJ2-3|-|TRBV6-1
CASTPLWGAWTQYF
TGTGCCAGCACCCCCCTGTGGGGGGCTTGGACGCAGTATTTT
>14|many|TRBJ2-7|-|TRBV20-1
CSARAASTVYEQYF
TGCAGTGCTAGGGCGGCTTCAACGGTGTACGAGCAGTACTTC
>14|-|TRBJ2-3|-|TRBV6-9
CASSFIHGTDTHYF
TGTGCCAGCAGTTTCATCCACGGCACAGATACGCATTATTTT
>13|many|TRBJ1-1|TRBD1|TRBV29-1
CSVRDRGEGEAFF
TGCAGCGTCCGAGACAGGGGCGAGGGTGAAGCTTTCTTT